A selection of T cell receptor beta chains follows, all from one sample in a study of regulatory T cells in long-lasting Graves disease. TCRdb re-called the multiplex PCR reads through MiXCR, storing one row per CDR3 protein. The sample lists some 500,000 distinct CDR3 sequences; approximately 13% were seen once. The sample was also reused in another study, on T cells in Graves' hyperthyroidism and ophthalmopathy.

The sequenced sample was peripheral blood mononuclear cells (PBMCs), obtained at new diagnosis, from a patient treated with antithyroid drugs. The receptors derive from a man aged 25 to 45 with Graves disease. The CDR3 runs from the conserved cysteine through the conserved F or W. A D gene is named only where the DNA matches it firmly. Not every row has a clone size; where given, it reads once, few, many or a size class.

D gene	clone size	V gene	J gene	CDR3 DNA	CDR3 protein
.	.	TRBV4-2	TRBJ2-1	TGTGCCACCGAGGGGGAGGGAATCTACAATGAGCAGTTCTTC	CATEGEGIYNEQFF
.	many	TRBV7-3	TRBJ2-1	TGTGCCAGCAGCACGCAGGGTGAGCAGTTCTTC	CASSTQGEQFF
.	few	TRBV5-1	TRBJ2-3	TGCGCCAGCAGCTTGGCCGCGCGGAGGCAGTATTTT	CASSLAARRQYF
.	many	TRBV12-3/TRBV12-4	TRBJ2-2	TGTGCCAGCAGGTGGGGGAGGTCGTCCACCGGGGAGCTGTTTTTT	CASRWGRSSTGELFF
.	many	TRBV7-2	TRBJ2-1	TGTGCCAGCAGCTTAGGTAGTGCGGTCAGCTCCTACAATGAGCAGTTCTTC	CASSLGSAVSSYNEQFF
.	few	TRBV19	TRBJ2-6	TGTGCCAGTAGTACTGGGGCCAACGTCCTGACTTTC	CASSTGANVLTF
TRBD2	many	TRBV6-5	TRBJ2-7	TGTGCCAGCAGTTTGGGACTAGCGGTTGGAAGCTCCTACGAGCAGTACTTC	CASSLGLAVGSSYEQYF
.	many	TRBV6-1	TRBJ1-1	TGTGCCAGCAGGGTCGGGGGGGTCGGCACTGAAGCTTTCTTT	CASRVGGVGTEAFF
TRBD2	few	TRBV14	TRBJ2-5	TGTGCCAGCAGCCAATTTAGCGGGAACACCCAAGAGACCCAGTACTTC	CASSQFSGNTQETQYF
.	many	TRBV20-1	TRBJ2-7	TGCAGTGCCAGAGGGGGAAATCGCCACGAGCAGTACTTC	CSARGGNRHEQYF
.	many	TRBV7-9	TRBJ1-1	TGTGCCAGCAGCTTGGCTGGAGTAAACACTGAAGCTTTCTTT	CASSLAGVNTEAFF
.	many	TRBV7-6	TRBJ2-1	TGTGCCAGCTCCCCTGAGATAGGGATGGACAATGAGCAGTTCTTC	CASSPEIGMDNEQFF
.	.	TRBV14	TRBJ2-3	TGTGCCAGCAGCCATCTTGGCAAAAACACAGATACGCAGTATTTT	CASSHLGKNTDTQYF
TRBD2	many	TRBV11-2	TRBJ2-5	TGTGCCAGCAGCTCTAGCGGGGGTACCTATATCCAAGAGACCCAGTACTTC	CASSSSGGTYIQETQYF
.	.	TRBV3-1	TRBJ2-3	TGTGCCAGCAGCCAGAACGAGGCGCAGTATTTT	CASSQNEAQYF
.	few	TRBV20-1	TRBJ2-7	TGCAGTGCTAGCCCAGGTGGGGGAATTATCTACGAGCAGTACTTC	CSASPGGGIIYEQYF
TRBD2	.	TRBV12-3/TRBV12-4	TRBJ2-2	TGTGCCAGCAGTTTTGGAGTAGCGGGGTCCGGGGAGCTGTTTTTT	CASSFGVAGSGELFF
.	many	TRBV20-1	TRBJ2-1	TGCAGTGTTGGGGTGAATGAGCAGTTCTTC	CSVGVNEQFF
.	many	TRBV12-3/TRBV12-4	TRBJ2-7	TGTGCCAGCAGTTTCAGGGAATCCTACGAGCAGTACTTC	CASSFRESYEQYF
.	.	TRBV27	TRBJ2-4	TGTGCCAGCAGTTTATCGGGATTCCTAGCCAAAAACATTCAGCACTTC	CASSLSGFLAKNIQHF
TRBD2	.	TRBV5-1	TRBJ2-1	TGCGCCAGCAGCTTACCGGGACTAGCGGGAGTTGCGTACAATGAGCAGTTCTTC	CASSLPGLAGVAYNEQFF
.	many	TRBV7-2	TRBJ2-2	TGTGCCAGCAGCTTACGAACCGGGGAGCTGTTTTTT	CASSLRTGELFF
TRBD2	few	TRBV5-6	TRBJ2-1	TGTGCCAGCAGCTTGGGACTAGCGGGAGCGTTGGCTGATCACAATGAGCAGTTCTTC	CASSLGLAGALADHNEQFF
.	many	TRBV19	TRBJ1-2	TGTGCCAGTAGTCCTCCGGGACTACCCTATGGCTACACCTTC	CASSPPGLPYGYTF
TRBD2	few	TRBV13	TRBJ2-3	TGTGCCAGCCCCGGGACTAGCGGGAGCCCCCTTCGCACAGATACGCAGTATTTT	CASPGTSGSPLRTDTQYF
TRBD1	.	TRBV7-9	TRBJ1-1	TGTGCCAGCAGCTTAGGTCTCGGACAGGCCCTGAACACTGAAGCTTTCTTT	CASSLGLGQALNTEAFF
TRBD1	few	TRBV30	TRBJ1-2	TGTGCCTGGAGCCCCGGACAGGGGGGTGGCTACACCTTC	CAWSPGQGGGYTF
.	many	TRBV20-1	TRBJ1-6	TGCAGTGCCGGGGGGGCGGCTAATTCACCCCTCCACTTT	CSAGGAANSPLHF
.	many	TRBV29-1	TRBJ2-1	TGCAGCTCATCCGGGACTCAGGGGATGGATGAGCAGTTCTTC	CSSSGTQGMDEQFF
TRBD1	many	TRBV12-3/TRBV12-4	TRBJ2-1	TGTGCCAGCAGTCCGGGACAGGTGACAATTGAGCAGTTCTTC	CASSPGQVTIEQFF
TRBD1	.	TRBV27	TRBJ1-2	TGTGCCAGCACTTGGACAGGGGGCTCTTCCGGCTATGGCTACACCTTC	CASTWTGGSSGYGYTF
.	many	TRBV30	TRBJ2-3	TGTGCCTGGAGGCTACAGAACGGGGATACGCAGTATTTT	CAWRLQNGDTQYF
TRBD2	few	TRBV30	TRBJ2-3	TGTGCCTGGAACGTAGCGGGAGGCCCAGATACGCAGTATTTT	CAWNVAGGPDTQYF
.	many	TRBV3-1	TRBJ2-1	TGTGCCAGCAGCCAAGTACCGGGAAGTTCCTACAATGAGCAGTTCTTC	CASSQVPGSSYNEQFF
.	few	TRBV20-1	TRBJ2-4	TGCAGTGCTAGTTCCCAAAACATTCAGTACTTC	CSASSQNIQYF
.	.	TRBV12-3/TRBV12-4	TRBJ2-7	TGTGCCAGCAGTGCCGGGACCGTCAAAGCACCGGGAAACGAGCAGTACTTC	CASSAGTVKAPGNEQYF
.	many	TRBV7-3	TRBJ2-5	TGTGCCAGCAGCCCACAGGGACCCTCTTTCAAAGAGACCCAGTACTTC	CASSPQGPSFKETQYF
TRBD2	many	TRBV20-1	TRBJ2-7	TGCAGTGCGCCGGAGGGGGCTAGCGGGAGGGCCTGGCACGAGCAGTACTTC	CSAPEGASGRAWHEQYF